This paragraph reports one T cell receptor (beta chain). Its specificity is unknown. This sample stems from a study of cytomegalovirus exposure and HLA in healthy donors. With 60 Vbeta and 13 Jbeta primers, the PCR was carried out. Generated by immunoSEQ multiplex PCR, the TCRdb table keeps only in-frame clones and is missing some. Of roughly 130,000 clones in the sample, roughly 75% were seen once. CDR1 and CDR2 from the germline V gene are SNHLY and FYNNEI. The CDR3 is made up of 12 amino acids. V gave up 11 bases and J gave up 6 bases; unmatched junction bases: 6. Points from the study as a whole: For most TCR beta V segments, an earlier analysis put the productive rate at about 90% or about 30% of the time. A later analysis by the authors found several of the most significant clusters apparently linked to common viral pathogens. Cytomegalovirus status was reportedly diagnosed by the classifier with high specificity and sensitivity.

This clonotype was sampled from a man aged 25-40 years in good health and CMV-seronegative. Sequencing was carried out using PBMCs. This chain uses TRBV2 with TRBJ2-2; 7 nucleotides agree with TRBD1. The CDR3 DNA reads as TGTGCCCGCCAACAGGGGCCCGGGGAGCTGTTTTTT. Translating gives CARQQGPGELFF.